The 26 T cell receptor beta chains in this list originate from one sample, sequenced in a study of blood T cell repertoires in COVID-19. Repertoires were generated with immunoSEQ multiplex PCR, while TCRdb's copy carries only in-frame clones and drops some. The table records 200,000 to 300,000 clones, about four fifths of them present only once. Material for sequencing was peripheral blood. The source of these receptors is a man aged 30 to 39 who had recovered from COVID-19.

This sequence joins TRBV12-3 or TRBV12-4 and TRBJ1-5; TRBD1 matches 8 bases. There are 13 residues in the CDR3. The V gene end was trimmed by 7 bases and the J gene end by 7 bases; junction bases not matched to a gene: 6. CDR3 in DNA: TGTGCCAGCACTTGGACAGGGAAGCAGCCCCAGCATTTT. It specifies CASTWTGKQPQHF.

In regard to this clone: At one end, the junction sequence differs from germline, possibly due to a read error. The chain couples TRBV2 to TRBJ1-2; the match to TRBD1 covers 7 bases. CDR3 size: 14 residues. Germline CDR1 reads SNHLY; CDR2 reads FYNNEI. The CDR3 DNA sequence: TGTGCCAGCAGTGAAGCTTCTCGGGACAGCCTTGCGCACTTC. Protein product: CASSEASRDSLAHF.

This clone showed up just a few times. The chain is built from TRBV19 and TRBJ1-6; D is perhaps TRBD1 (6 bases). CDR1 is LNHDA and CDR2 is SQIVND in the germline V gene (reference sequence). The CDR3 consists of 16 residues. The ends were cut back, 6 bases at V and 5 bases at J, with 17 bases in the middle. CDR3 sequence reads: CASSKTQGADNSPLHF. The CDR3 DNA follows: TGTGCCAGTAGCAAAACACAGGGTGCCGATAATTCACCCCTCCACTTT.

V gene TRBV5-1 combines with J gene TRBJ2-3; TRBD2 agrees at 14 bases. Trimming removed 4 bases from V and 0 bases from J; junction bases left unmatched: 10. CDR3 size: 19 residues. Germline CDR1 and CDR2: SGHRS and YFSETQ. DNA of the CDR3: TGCGCCAGCAGCCCGATTACCGGGACTAGCGGGGGTAGCACAGATACGCAGTATTTT. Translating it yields CASSPITGTSGGSTDTQYF.

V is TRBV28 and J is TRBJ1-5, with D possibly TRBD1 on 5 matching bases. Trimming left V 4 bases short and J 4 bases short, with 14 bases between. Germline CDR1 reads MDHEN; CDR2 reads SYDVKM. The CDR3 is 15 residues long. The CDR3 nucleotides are TGTGCCAGCAGTTCGGGGGGACGGTCAAATCAGCCCCAGCATTTT. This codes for CASSSGGRSNQPQHF.

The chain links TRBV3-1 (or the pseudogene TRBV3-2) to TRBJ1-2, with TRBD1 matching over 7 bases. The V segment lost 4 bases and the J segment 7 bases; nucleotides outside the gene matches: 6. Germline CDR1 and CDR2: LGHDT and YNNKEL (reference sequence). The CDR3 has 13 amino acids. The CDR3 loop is CASSPTGAAGYTF. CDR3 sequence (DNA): TGTGCCAGCAGCCCCACAGGGGCAGCTGGCTACACCTTC.

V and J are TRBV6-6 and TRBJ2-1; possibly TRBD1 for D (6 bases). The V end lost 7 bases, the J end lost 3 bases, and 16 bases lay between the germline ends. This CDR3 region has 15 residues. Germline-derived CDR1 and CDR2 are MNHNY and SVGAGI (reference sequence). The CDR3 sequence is CASTEQGGVYNEQFF. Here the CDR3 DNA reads TGTGCCAGCACTGAACAGGGTGGAGTCTACAATGAGCAGTTCTTC.

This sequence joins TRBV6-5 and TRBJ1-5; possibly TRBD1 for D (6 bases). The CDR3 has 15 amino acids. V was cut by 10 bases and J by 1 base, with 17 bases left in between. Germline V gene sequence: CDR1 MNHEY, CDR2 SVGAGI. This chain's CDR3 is CATQMGAMSNQPQHF. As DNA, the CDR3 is TGTGCCACCCAGATGGGGGCCATGAGCAATCAGCCCCAGCATTTT.

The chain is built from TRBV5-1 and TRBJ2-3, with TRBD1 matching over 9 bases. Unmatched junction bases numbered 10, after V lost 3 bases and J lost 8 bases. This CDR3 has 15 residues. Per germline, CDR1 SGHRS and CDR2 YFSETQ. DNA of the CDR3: TGCGCCAGCAGCTGGACAGGGGACGATCGCCCTACGCAGTATTTT. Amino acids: CASSWTGDDRPTQYF.

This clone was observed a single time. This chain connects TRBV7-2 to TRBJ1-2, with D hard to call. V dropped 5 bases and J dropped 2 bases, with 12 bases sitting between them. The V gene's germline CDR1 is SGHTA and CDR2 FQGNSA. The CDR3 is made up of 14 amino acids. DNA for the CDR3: TGTGCCAGCAGCCCTGCGTCGGGGAACTATGGCTACACCTTC. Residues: CASSPASGNYGYTF.

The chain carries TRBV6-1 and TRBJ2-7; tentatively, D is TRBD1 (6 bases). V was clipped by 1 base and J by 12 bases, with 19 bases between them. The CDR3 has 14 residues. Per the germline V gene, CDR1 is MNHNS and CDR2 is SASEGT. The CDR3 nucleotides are TGTGCCAGCAGTGAAGGGGGTCGGTGGGACAAAGGGTACGTC. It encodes CASSEGGRWDKGYV.

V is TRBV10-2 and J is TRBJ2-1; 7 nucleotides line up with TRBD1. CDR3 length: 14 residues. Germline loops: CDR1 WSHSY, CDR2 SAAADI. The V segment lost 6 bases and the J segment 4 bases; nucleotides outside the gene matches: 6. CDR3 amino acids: CASSPRDRYNEQFF. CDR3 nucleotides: TGCGCCAGCAGCCCCCGGGACAGATACAATGAGCAGTTCTTC.

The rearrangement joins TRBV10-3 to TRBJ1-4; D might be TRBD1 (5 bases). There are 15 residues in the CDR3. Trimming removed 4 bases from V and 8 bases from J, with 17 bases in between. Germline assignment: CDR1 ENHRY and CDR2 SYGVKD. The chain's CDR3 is CAISAEGAAGEKLFF. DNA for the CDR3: TGTGCCATCAGTGCGGAAGGGGCCGCGGGAGAAAAACTGTTTTTT.

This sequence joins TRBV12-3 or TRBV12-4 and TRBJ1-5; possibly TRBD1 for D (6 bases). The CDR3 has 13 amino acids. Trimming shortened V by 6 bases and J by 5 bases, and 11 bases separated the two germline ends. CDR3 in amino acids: CASSRQEDQPQHF. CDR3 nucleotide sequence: TGTGCCAGCAGCCGACAGGAAGATCAGCCCCAGCATTTT.

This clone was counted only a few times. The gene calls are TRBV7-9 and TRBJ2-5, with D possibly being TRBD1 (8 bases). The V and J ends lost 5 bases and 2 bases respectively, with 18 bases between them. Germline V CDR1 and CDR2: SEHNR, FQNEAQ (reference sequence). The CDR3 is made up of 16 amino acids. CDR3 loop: CASSHRGGRRQETQYF. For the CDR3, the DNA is TGTGCCAGCAGCCACAGGGGGGGACGCCGGCAAGAGACCCAGTACTTC.

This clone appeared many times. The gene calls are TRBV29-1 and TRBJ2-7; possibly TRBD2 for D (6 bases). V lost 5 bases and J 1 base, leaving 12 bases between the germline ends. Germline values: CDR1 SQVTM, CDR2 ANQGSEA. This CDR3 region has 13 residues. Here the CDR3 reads CSVSGGTSYEQYF. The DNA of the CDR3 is TGCAGCGTTTCTGGCGGGACGTCCTACGAGCAGTACTTC.

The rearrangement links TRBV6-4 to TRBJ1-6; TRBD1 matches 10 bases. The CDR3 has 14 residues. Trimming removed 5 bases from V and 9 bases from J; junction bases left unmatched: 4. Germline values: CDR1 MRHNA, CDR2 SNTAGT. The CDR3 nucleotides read TGTGCCAGCAGTCCGGACAGGGGGGGTTCACCCCTCCACTTT. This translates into CASSPDRGGSPLHF.

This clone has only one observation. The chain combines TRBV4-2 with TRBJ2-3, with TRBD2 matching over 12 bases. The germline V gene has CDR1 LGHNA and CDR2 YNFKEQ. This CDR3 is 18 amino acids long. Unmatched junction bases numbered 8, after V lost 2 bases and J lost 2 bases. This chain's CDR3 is CASSQSLPSGGATDTQYF. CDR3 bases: TGTGCCAGCAGCCAATCCCTTCCTAGCGGGGGGGCCACAGATACGCAGTATTTT.

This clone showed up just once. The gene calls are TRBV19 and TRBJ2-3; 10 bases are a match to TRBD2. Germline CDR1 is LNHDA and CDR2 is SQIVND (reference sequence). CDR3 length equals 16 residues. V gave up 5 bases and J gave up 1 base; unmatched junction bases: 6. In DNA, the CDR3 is TGTGCCAGTAGTCTTCTAGCGGGGGTGGGCACAGATACGCAGTATTTT. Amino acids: CASSLLAGVGTDTQYF.

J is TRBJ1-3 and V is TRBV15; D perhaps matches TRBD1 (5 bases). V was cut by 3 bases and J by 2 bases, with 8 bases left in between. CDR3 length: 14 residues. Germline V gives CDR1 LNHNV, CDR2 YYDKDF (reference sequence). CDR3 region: CATSRGLAGNTIYF. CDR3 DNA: TGTGCCACCAGCAGGGGACTAGCTGGAAACACCATATATTTT.

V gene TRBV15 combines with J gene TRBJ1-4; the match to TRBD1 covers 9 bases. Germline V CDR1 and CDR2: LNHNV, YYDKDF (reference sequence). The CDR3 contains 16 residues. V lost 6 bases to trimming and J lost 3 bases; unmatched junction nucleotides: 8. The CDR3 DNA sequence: TGTGCCACCAGTTACAGGGGGCGCGGGTCTAATGAAAAACTGTTTTTT. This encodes CATSYRGRGSNEKLFF.

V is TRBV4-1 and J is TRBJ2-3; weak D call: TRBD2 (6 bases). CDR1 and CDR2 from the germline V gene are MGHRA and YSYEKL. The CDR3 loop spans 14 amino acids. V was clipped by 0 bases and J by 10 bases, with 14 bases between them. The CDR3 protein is CASSQDGTRIPQYF. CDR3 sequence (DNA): TGCGCCAGCAGCCAAGATGGGACTCGGATCCCGCAGTATTTT.

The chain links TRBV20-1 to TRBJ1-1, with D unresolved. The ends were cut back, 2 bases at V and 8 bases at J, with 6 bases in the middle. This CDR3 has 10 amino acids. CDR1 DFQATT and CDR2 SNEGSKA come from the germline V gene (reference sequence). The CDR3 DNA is TGCAGTGCTAGAAGGGAGGAAGCTTTCTTT. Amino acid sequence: CSARREEAFF.

The CDR3 bases are TGCGCCAGCAGCCAAGGGGCTTATTCAGTTGGGGGCAGCTCTGGAAACACCATATATTTT. It specifies CASSQGAYSVGGSSGNTIYF. The chain combines TRBV4-1 with TRBJ1-3, with D maybe TRBD1 (6 bases). Germline CDR1 reads MGHRA; CDR2 reads YSYEKL. Trimming removed 1 base at V and 0 bases at J, with 22 bases between. CDR3 size: 20 residues.

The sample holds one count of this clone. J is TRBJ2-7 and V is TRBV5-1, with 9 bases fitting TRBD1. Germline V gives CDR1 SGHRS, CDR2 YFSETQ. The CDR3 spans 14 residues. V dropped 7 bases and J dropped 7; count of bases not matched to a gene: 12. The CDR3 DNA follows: TGCGCCAGCCGGCCCGGGACAGGGTGGGAAGAGCAGTACGTC. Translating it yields CASRPGTGWEEQYV.

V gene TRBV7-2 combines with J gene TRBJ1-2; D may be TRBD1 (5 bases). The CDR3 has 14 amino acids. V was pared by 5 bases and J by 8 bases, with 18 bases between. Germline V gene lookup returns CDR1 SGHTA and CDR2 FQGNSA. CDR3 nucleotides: TGTGCCAGCAGCCGTCCCTTCGGGGGAAGAGGCTACACCTTC. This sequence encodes CASSRPFGGRGYTF.